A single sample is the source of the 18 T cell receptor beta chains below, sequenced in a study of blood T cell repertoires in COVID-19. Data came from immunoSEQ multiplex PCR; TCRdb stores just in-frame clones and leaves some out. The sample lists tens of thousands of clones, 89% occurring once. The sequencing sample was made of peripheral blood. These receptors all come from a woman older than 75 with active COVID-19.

The CDR3 sequence: CASSPYPGTGGMNEQFF. CDR3 DNA: TGCGCCAGCAGCCCCTATCCCGGGACAGGGGGAATGAATGAGCAGTTCTTC. V and J are TRBV5-1 and TRBJ2-1; TRBD1 matches at 11 bases. V shed 4 bases, J shed 7 bases, and the junction held 13 bases outside the gene matches. Germline V gene sequence: CDR1 SGHRS, CDR2 YFSETQ. The CDR3 contains 17 residues.

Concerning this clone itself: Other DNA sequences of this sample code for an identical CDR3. The CDR3 sequence: CASSYRTGYNEQFF. CDR3 nucleotide sequence: TGTGCCAGCAGTTACCGGACAGGGTACAATGAGCAGTTCTTC. The chain is built from TRBV6-6 and TRBJ2-1; the match to TRBD1 covers 8 bases. J gave up 4 bases and V 2 bases, and 1 base lay outside the gene matches. The CDR3 runs 14 residues. The germline V gene encodes CDR1 MNHNY and CDR2 SVGAGI (reference sequence).

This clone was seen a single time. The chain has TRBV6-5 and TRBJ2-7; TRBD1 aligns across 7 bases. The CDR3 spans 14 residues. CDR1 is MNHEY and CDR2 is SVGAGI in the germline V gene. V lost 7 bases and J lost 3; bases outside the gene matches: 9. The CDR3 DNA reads TGTGCCAGCAAAGCCCGGGCAGGGGGCTACGAGCAGTACTTC. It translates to CASKARAGGYEQYF.

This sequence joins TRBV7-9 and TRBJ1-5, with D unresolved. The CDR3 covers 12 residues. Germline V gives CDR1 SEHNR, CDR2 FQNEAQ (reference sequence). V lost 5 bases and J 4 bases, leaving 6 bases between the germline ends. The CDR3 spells CASSGSNQPQHF. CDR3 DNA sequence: TGTGCCAGCAGCGGGAGTAATCAGCCCCAGCATTTT. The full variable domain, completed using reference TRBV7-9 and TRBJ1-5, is DTGVSQNPRHKITKRGQNVTFRCDPISEHNRLYWYRQTLGQGPEFLTYFQNEAQLEKSRLLSDRFSAERPKGSFSTLEIQRTEQGDSAMYLCASSGSNQPQHFGDGTRLSIL.

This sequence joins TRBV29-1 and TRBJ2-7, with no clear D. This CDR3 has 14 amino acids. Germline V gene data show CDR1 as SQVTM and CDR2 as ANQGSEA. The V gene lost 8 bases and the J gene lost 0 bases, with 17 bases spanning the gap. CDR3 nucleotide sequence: TGCAGCCCTCCCTTGGGCAACATCTCCTACGAGCAGTACTTC. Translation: CSPPLGNISYEQYF.

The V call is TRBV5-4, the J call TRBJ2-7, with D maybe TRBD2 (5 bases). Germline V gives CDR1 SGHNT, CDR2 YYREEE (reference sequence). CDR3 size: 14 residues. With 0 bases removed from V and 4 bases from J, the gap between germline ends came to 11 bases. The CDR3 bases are TGTGCCAGCAGCTTGGAGGGAGCAATATACGAGCAGTACTTC. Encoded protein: CASSLEGAIYEQYF.

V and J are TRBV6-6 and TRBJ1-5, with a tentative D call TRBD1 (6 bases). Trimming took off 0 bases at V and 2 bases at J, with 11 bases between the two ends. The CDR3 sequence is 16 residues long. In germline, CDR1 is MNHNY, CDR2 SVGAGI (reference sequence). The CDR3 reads CASSYSGRGGNQPQHF. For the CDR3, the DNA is TGTGCCAGCAGTTACTCGGGCAGGGGTGGCAATCAGCCCCAGCATTTT.

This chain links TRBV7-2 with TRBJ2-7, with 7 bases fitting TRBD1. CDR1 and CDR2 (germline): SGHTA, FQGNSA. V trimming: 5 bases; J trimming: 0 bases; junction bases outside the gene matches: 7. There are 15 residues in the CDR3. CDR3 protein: CASSPTGIPSYEQYF. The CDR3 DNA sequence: TGTGCCAGCAGCCCGACAGGGATACCCTCCTACGAGCAGTACTTC.

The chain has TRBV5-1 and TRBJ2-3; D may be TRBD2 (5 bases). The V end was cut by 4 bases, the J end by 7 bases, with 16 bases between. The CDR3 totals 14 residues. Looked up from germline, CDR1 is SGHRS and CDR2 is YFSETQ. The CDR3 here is CASSPIEGTYTQYF. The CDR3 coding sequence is TGCGCCAGCAGCCCCATAGAGGGCACGTATACGCAGTATTTT.

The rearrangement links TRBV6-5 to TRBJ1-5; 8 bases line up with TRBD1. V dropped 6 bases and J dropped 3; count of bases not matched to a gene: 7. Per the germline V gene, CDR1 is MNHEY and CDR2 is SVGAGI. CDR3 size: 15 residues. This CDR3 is CASSPWTGSNQPQHF. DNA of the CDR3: TGTGCCAGCAGCCCCTGGACAGGGTCCAATCAGCCCCAGCATTTT.

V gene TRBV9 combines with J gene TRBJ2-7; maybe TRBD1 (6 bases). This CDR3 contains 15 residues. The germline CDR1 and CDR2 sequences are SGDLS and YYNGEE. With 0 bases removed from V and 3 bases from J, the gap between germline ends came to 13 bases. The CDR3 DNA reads TGTGCCAGCAGCGTAGAGGACAGACCACTCTACGAGCAGTACTTC. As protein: CASSVEDRPLYEQYF.

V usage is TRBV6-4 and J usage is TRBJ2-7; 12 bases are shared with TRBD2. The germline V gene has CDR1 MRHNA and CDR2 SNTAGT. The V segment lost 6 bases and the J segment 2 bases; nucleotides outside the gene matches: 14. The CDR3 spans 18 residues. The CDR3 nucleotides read TGTGCCAGCAGCGGACGATTGACTAGCGGGAGCCGAACCTACGAGCAGTACTTC. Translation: CASSGRLTSGSRTYEQYF.

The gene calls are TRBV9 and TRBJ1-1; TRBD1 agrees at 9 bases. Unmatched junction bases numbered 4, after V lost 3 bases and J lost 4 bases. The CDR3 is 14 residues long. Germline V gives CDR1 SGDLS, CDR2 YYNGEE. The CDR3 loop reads CASSGRTGATEAFF. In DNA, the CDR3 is TGTGCCAGCAGCGGGAGGACAGGGGCCACTGAAGCTTTCTTT.

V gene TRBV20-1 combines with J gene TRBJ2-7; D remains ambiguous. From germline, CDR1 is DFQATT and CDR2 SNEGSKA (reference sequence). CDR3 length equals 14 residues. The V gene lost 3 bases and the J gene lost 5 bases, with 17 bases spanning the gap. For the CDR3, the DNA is TGCAGTGCTAGTGAGACCGCATGGGCAGACGAGCAGTACTTC. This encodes CSASETAWADEQYF.

The CDR3 sequence is CASSPLGLAGTTDTQYF. CDR3 sequence (DNA): TGTGCCAGCAGTCCCCTAGGACTAGCGGGAACCACAGATACGCAGTATTTT. The rearrangement uses TRBV28 and TRBJ2-3; 12 nucleotides line up with TRBD2. CDR3 length: 17 residues. The ends lost 5 bases at V and 2 bases at J; junction bases unmatched: 8. The V gene's germline CDR1 is MDHEN and CDR2 SYDVKM.

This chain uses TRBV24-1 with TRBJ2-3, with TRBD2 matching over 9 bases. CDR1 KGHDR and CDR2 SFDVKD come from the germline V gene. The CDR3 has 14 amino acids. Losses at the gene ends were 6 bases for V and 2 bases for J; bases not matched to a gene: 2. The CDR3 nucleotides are TGTGCCACCAGTTTAGCGGGAGACACAGATACGCAGTATTTT. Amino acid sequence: CATSLAGDTDTQYF.

The CDR3 here is CASSIEEGRNSPLHF. The CDR3 DNA reads as TGTGCCAGTAGTATCGAGGAGGGGCGGAATTCACCCCTCCACTTT. The V and J genes are TRBV19 and TRBJ1-6; D perhaps matches TRBD1 (5 bases). The V end lost 3 bases, the J end lost 7 bases, and 13 bases lay between the germline ends. Germline V CDR1 and CDR2: LNHDA, SQIVND (reference sequence). The CDR3 is made up of 15 amino acids. Drawing the rest from reference TRBV19 and TRBJ1-6, the complete variable domain is DGGITQSPKYLFRKEGQNVTLSCEQNLNHDAMYWYRQDPGQGLRLIYYSQIVNDFQKGDIAEGYSVSREKKESFPLTVTSAQKNPTAFYLCASSIEEGRNSPLHFGNGTRLTVT.

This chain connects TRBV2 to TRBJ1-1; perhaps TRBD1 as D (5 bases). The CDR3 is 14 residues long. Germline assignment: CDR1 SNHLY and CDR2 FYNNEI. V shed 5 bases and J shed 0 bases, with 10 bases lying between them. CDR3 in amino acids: CASSRQRMNTEAFF. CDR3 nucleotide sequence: TGTGCCAGCAGTCGACAGAGGATGAACACTGAAGCTTTCTTT.